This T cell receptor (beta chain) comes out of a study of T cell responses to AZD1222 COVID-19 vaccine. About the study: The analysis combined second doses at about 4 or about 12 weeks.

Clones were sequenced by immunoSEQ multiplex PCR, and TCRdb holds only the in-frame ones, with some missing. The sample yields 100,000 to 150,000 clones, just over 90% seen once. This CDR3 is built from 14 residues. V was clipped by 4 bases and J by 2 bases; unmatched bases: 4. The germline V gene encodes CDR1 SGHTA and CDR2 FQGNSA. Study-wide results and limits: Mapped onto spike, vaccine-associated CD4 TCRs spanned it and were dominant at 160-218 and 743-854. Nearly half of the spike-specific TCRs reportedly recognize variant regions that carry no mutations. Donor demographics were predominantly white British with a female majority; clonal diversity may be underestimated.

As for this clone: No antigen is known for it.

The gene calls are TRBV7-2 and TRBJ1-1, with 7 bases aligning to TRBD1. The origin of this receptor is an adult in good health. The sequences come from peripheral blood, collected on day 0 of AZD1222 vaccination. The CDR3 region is CASSWDSPNTEAFF. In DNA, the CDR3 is TGTGCCAGCAGCTGGGACAGCCCTAACACTGAAGCTTTCTTT.